This T cell receptor beta chain was recorded in a study of T-cell memory formation after mild COVID-19. Study-wide context: Largely donor-specific TCR clusters were found.

Each CDR3 protein gets one entry after TCRdb re-called the 5' RACE reads with MiXCR. This sample has 350,000 to 450,000 distinct CDR3 sequences, with about 15% found just once. The CDR3 covers 13 residues. The germline V gene has CDR1 MNHEY and CDR2 SVGAGI. The V gene lost 8 bases and the J gene lost 9 bases, with 14 bases spanning the gap. Whole-study results and caveats: Chiefly within CM and EM were the contracting CD4+ clones; CD8+ ones were within EMRA.

About this clonotype: What it binds is unknown.

The V gene is TRBV6-5, the J gene TRBJ1-6, with a possible D match to TRBD1 (5 bases). The specimen was PBMCs or a T cell subset sorted from them (not recorded which). The sequence was collected from a man aged 18 to 35 who had mild COVID-19 (a few samples of this study predate the infection). Cell type and time point are not known. This CDR3 reads CASGVQDFSPLHF. For the CDR3, the DNA is TGTGCCAGCGGCGTACAGGATTTTTCACCCCTCCACTTT.